This is a list of T cell receptor beta chains from one sample in a study of CD8 T cells in Susac syndrome. Each CDR3 protein gets one entry after TCRdb re-called the immunoSEQ multiplex PCR reads with MiXCR. Among 200,000 to 250,000 distinct CDR3 sequences listed, about 95% were seen once. Input material: CD4+ T cells from PBMCs. Every receptor here comes from a human donor with Susac syndrome. Both conserved end residues are part of each CDR3. Each record gives: CDR3 protein, CDR3 DNA, J gene, CDR3 length, D gene, clone size, V gene. A D gene is named only where the DNA matches it firmly. Clone size appears in some rows only: once, few, many, or a class for an expanded clone.

CAWGPQRKGYGYTF TGTGCCTGGGGACCCCAGAGAAAGGGCTATGGCTACACCTTC TRBJ1-2 14 - - TRBV30
CASSIGLAGGNEQFF TGCGCCAGCAGCATAGGACTAGCGGGGGGGAATGAGCAGTTCTTC TRBJ2-1 15 TRBD2 - TRBV5-1
CASSASGRGTEAFF TGTGCCAGCAGTGCCTCCGGCCGGGGCACTGAAGCTTTCTTT TRBJ1-1 14 - - TRBV28
CASSYNIPYNEQFF TGTGCCAGCAGTTACAACATTCCCTACAATGAGCAGTTCTTC TRBJ2-1 14 - - TRBV6-2/TRBV6-3
CASSSLQGLGPQHF TGTGCCAGCAGTTCCCTACAGGGACTTGGGCCCCAGCATTTT TRBJ1-5 14 - once TRBV6-2/TRBV6-3
CASETGTSGRSSYNEQFF TGTGCCAGCGAAACCGGGACTAGCGGAAGGAGCTCCTACAATGAGCAGTTCTTC TRBJ2-1 18 TRBD2 - TRBV9
CASSKGQGFEAFF TGTGCCAGCAGCAAGGGACAGGGTTTTGAAGCTTTCTTT TRBJ1-1 13 TRBD1 - TRBV3-1
CASSRGLENSPLHF TGTGCCAGCAGCCGGGGATTGGAGAATTCACCCCTCCACTTT TRBJ1-6 14 - - TRBV3-1
CASTSLTSGGTYEQYF TGTGCCAGTACCTCTCTGACTAGCGGGGGAACCTACGAGCAGTACTTC TRBJ2-7 16 TRBD2 - TRBV19
CASSMSGRNTEAFF TGTGCCAGTAGTATGTCTGGGCGAAACACTGAAGCTTTCTTT TRBJ1-1 14 - - TRBV19
CSVRQGALNTEAFF TGCAGCGTGAGGCAGGGGGCTCTGAACACTGAAGCTTTCTTT TRBJ1-1 14 TRBD1 - TRBV29-1
CASSRGFWTGVSYEQYF TGTGCCAGCAGCCGCGGATTCTGGACAGGGGTTTCCTACGAGCAGTACTTC TRBJ2-7 17 TRBD1 - TRBV6-1
CSARETANSYEQYF TGCAGTGCTAGAGAAACAGCTAACTCCTACGAGCAGTACTTC TRBJ2-7 14 - - TRBV20-1
CASSPAGLGNQPQHF TGTGCCAGCTCACCGGCCGGCTTGGGCAATCAGCCCCAGCATTTT TRBJ1-5 15 - - TRBV18
CASTTRGSQDQPQHF TGTGCCAGCACCACGAGGGGAAGTCAGGATCAGCCCCAGCATTTT TRBJ1-5 15 - - TRBV12-3/TRBV12-4
CATLLPKGTQTQYF TGTGCCACCCTGCTCCCTAAGGGTACGCAGACCCAGTACTTC TRBJ2-5 14 - - TRBV6-6
CASSLGRSYEQYF TGTGCCAGCTCACTTGGGAGATCCTACGAGCAGTACTTC TRBJ2-7 13 - - TRBV18
CASSPNRGGRQNIQYF TGTGCCAGCAGCCCCAACCGCGGGGGGCGGCAAAACATTCAGTACTTC TRBJ2-4 16 TRBD2 few TRBV7-2
CASSEEYGYTF TGTGCCAGCAGTGAGGAGTATGGCTACACCTTC TRBJ1-2 11 - - TRBV2
CASALDRGAYNEQFF TGTGCCAGCGCCCTTGACCGGGGAGCTTACAATGAGCAGTTCTTC TRBJ2-1 15 - - TRBV3-1
CASSKGLAGGPRNEQFF TGTGCCAGTAGTAAGGGGCTAGCGGGGGGGCCCAGGAATGAGCAGTTCTTC TRBJ2-1 17 TRBD2 - TRBV19